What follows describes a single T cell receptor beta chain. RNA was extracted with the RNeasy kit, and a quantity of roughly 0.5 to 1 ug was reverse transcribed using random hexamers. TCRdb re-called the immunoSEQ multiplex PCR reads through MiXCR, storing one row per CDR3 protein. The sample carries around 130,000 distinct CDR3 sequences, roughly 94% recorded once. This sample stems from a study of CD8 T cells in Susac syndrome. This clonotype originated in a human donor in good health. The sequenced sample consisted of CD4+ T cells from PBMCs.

The CDR3 DNA reads as TGCAGTGCTAGAGATGCTCGCCAGGGCGGGAGAAGCTATGGCTACACCTTC. This gives the protein CSARDARQGGRSYGYTF. J is TRBJ1-2 and V is TRBV20-1; weak D call: TRBD1 (5 bases). Germline CDR1 DFQATT, CDR2 SNEGSKA (reference sequence). This CDR3 is 17 amino acids long. Trimming left V 0 bases short and J 4 bases short, with 21 bases between.